What follows describes a single T cell receptor beta chain. Its antigen is undetermined. This sample is drawn from a study of T cells after yellow fever vaccination. Study-level findings and limits: Reappearance after the booster was seen for most primary-vaccination clones, at 95% to 97% CD4 and 85% to 90% CD8.

Trimming removed 5 bases at V and 7 bases at J, with 17 bases between. The CDR3 loop spans 14 amino acids. Per germline, CDR1 MDHEN and CDR2 SYDVKM. The TCR cDNA carried a universal primer site and UMIs from 5'RACE template switching. TCRdb fed the 5' RACE reads into MiXCR, producing one record per CDR3 protein. Among hundreds of thousands of distinct CDR3 sequences listed, about 13% were seen once. The source of this sequence is a man aged 30 to 45 who received the YFV17D yellow fever vaccine. The rearrangement uses TRBV28 and TRBJ1-1; TRBD1 might be the D (6 bases). The specimen was PBMCs, collected on the day of the yellow fever booster vaccination. The CDR3 nucleotides read TGTGCCAGCAGTCAGCTCGGTCAGGGGATTGAAGCTTTCTTT. Its protein product is CASSQLGQGIEAFF.